This TCR beta chain was recovered during a study of OX40 agonist ivuxolimab in advanced cancers. Background for the entire study: Ivuxolimab was an agonistic, fully human IgG2 monoclonal antibody directed against OX40 (CD134), a costimulatory receptor. Prior anti-PD-1, anti-PD-L1 or anti-CTLA-4 therapy was permitted, and 40% of dose-escalation patients had received checkpoint inhibitors. Intravenous ivuxolimab was administered to patients every 2 weeks at six dose levels: 0.01, 0.1, 0.3, 1.5, 3 and 10 mg/kg. Of the approximately 53 patients in dose escalation, some 19 had hepatocellular carcinoma, some 15 had melanoma, 9 had renal cell carcinoma and 9 had head and neck cancer. In the dose-escalation cohort, 70% to 85% of patients were male, and the mean age was approximately 60 years with a range of about 23 to 79. The point of sequencing TCRbeta in the periphery was to test whether ivuxolimab changed TCR sequence diversity and drove clonal T-cell expansion. The monotherapy dose-escalation portion (N ≈ 57 patients) of the phase I ivuxolimab trial is reported in the paper. Three dose-escalation patients achieved partial responses, one with hepatocellular carcinoma and two with cutaneous melanoma.

The trial excluded patients who had a history of autoimmune disease or who were on systemic immunosuppression. Peripheral blood for TCR sequencing was collected from all dose cohorts at baseline, on cycle 4 day 1, and on cycle 7 day 1. Samples came from an open-label, multicenter, first-in-human phase I dose-escalation trial of ivuxolimab. The trial enrolled adults with locally advanced or metastatic head and neck squamous cell, hepatocellular, melanoma or renal cell carcinoma. Before TCR sequencing, CD4+ T cells and CD8+ T cells were sorted from peripheral blood as separate populations. As encoded in the germline V gene, CDR1 is SGHDN while CDR2 is FVKESK. At the junction V is shortened by 1 base and J by 10 bases, with 13 bases in between. The CDR3 holds 13 amino acids from the cysteine to the phenylalanine. Only CDR3 DNA is held: 39 bases, read in frame from base 1. On this clone: Its antigen specificity is not known. Per-nucleotide qualities are absent, and no much larger clonotype sits a single base away.

Genomic DNA was extracted from sorted cells for sequencing of the TCRbeta CDR3 region. The immunoSEQ Assay was used for sequencing of TCRbeta CDR3 regions. TCRdb limited this immuneACCESS table to in-frame rearrangements with V and J called. A share of clones is missing; checked studies link under half to unresolved V genes, and the rest is unexplained. This sample comprises tens of thousands of clones, approximately 87% of them detected only once. Of the sample, approximately 0.68% is held by the ten largest clones. General findings and caveats noted by the study authors: At doses of 0.1 to 3.0 mg/kg, clonal expansion of both CD4+ and CD8+ blood T cells was observed from baseline to week 6. Low levels of normalized T-cell clonal expansion were also seen in some patients who did not respond. After ivuxolimab, expanded clones were on average more numerous among CD8+ T cells than among CD4+ T cells. In the 0.1-3.0 mg/kg groups, partial responders were among the patients with the lowest normalized peripheral clonal expansion, particularly in CD8+ T cells. The antigen specificity of the clonally expanded peripheral T cells was not determined.

The sequencing here drew on CD4+ or CD8+ T cells sorted from blood, taken in a trial of the OX40 agonist ivuxolimab. The V and J segments used are TRBV14 and TRBJ1-2, with the D gene too uncertain to name. The receptor's source is an adult with an advanced solid tumor such as melanoma, head and neck, liver or kidney cancer. The DNA sequence is TGTGCCAGCAGCCAAGCTCCCACTTATTTCTACACCTTC. Its translation reads: CASSQAPTYFYTF. With the rest looked up from the reference TRBV14 and TRBJ1-2 genes rather than sequenced, the full variable domain is EAGVTQFPSHSVIEKGQTVTLRCDPISGHDNLYWYRRVMGKEIKFLLHFVKESKQDESGMPNNRFLAERTGGTYSTLKVQPAELEDSGVYFCASSQAPTYFYTFGSGTRLTVV.